One sample yielded the 12 T cell receptor beta chains listed below, sequenced in a study of cytomegalovirus exposure and HLA in healthy donors (TCRdb year 2017). Receptor libraries were prepared by the immunoSEQ multiplex PCR assay. For the multiplex PCR, a mixture combining 60 forward primers for TCR Vbeta segments and 13 reverse primers for TCR Jbeta segments was used. The clones in this table, taken by TCRdb from immuneACCESS, are in-frame only. Not every clone is retained; where verified, under half of the shortfall comes from an unresolved V gene, and the cause of the rest is unknown. The sample table records about 100,000 clones; approximately 76% of these occur just once. Of the sample, roughly 4% is held by the ten largest clones. The source material was PBMCs. The receptors derive from a man aged 35-49 years in good health and CMV-seronegative.

The V and J genes are TRBV7-8 and TRBJ2-1; 8 positions match TRBD2. J was trimmed by 5 bases and V by 1 base; bases with no gene match: 4. In germline, CDR1 is SGHVS, CDR2 FQNEAQ. The CDR3 length is 15 residues. CDR3 loop: CASSLERGRNNEQFF. CDR3 bases: TGTGCCAGCAGCTTAGAGCGGGGGAGAAACAATGAGCAGTTCTTC.

The CDR3 DNA follows: TGCGCCAGCAGCTCAGCGGGGGGGATAGGCACCGGGGAGCTGTTTTTT. Its protein is CASSSAGGIGTGELFF. The chain joins TRBV5-1 to TRBJ2-2, with 10 positions matching TRBD2. The CDR3 consists of 16 residues. V shed 3 bases, J shed 4 bases, and the junction held 6 bases outside the gene matches. Germline V CDR1 and CDR2: SGHRS, YFSETQ.

The chain has TRBV6-5 and TRBJ1-3; D may be TRBD1 (5 bases). Germline loops: CDR1 MNHEY, CDR2 SVGAGI. V was shortened by 2 bases and J by 4 bases, with 12 bases between the two germline ends. This CDR3 has 15 residues. Here the CDR3 reads CASSYKGRRGNTIYF. The CDR3 region has the DNA TGTGCCAGCAGTTACAAGGGGCGCCGAGGAAACACCATATATTTT.

This clone was seen a few times. This rearrangement joins TRBV5-1 to TRBJ1-4; D unclear. This CDR3 region has 14 residues. Per germline, CDR1 SGHRS and CDR2 YFSETQ. V was shortened by 2 bases and J by 3 bases, with 8 bases between the two germline ends. CDR3 residues: CASSLSRSNEKLFF. The DNA for the CDR3 is TGCGCCAGCAGCTTATCCAGGTCTAATGAAAAACTGTTTTTT.

V is TRBV4-3 and J is TRBJ1-5, with a weak D call TRBD1 (6 bases). Deletions cut 2 bases from V and 6 bases from J, with 14 bases between. The germline CDR1 and CDR2 sequences are LGHNA and YSLEER. This CDR3 has 15 amino acids. CDR3 DNA sequence: TGCGCCAGCAGCCAACTCAGGGGTTCCGCTCAGCCCCAGCATTTT. It encodes CASSQLRGSAQPQHF.

The V call is TRBV7-2, the J call TRBJ2-1; D gene uncertain. The CDR3 loop spans 13 amino acids. Germline V lookup: CDR1 SGHTA, CDR2 FQGNSA. V was clipped by 5 bases and J by 5 bases, with 10 bases between them. The CDR3 is CASSNYADNEQFF. The DNA for the CDR3 is TGTGCCAGCAGCAATTATGCGGACAATGAGCAGTTCTTC.

This clone was counted only a few times. The chain carries TRBV28 and TRBJ1-1; TRBD1 aligns across 9 bases. The trim removed 4 bases at V and 4 bases at J, leaving 7 bases unmatched. The CDR3 runs 15 residues. The germline CDR1 and CDR2 sequences are MDHEN and SYDVKM. CDR3 nucleotides: TGTGCCAGCAGTTCCCCGGGACAGGGTGCCACTGAAGCTTTCTTT. Residues: CASSSPGQGATEAFF.

The genes are TRBV12-5 and TRBJ2-5; 9 bases line up with TRBD2. The CDR3 length is 20 residues. Germline assignment: CDR1 LGHNT and CDR2 FRNRAP. V gave up 0 bases and J gave up 2 bases; unmatched junction bases: 16. The CDR3 DNA follows: TGTGCTAGTGGTTTGGTGACCCCCCTGAGGGTTAGCGGGGGACAAGAGACCCAGTACTTC. Its protein is CASGLVTPLRVSGGQETQYF.

The V gene is TRBV2, the J gene TRBJ1-1; 7 bases fit TRBD1. CDR1 SNHLY and CDR2 FYNNEI come from the germline V gene. After removal of 2 bases from V and 5 bases from J, the junction contained 8 bases not matched to a gene. This CDR3 is 15 amino acids long. Here the CDR3 DNA reads TGTGCCAGCAGTGAAAGAGGAGGGGGCAGAACTGAAGCTTTCTTT. This sequence encodes CASSERGGGRTEAFF.

V is TRBV2 and J is TRBJ2-3, with 12 positions matching TRBD2. After removal of 4 bases from V and 2 bases from J, the junction contained 4 bases not matched to a gene. Germline CDR1 reads SNHLY; CDR2 reads FYNNEI. There are 16 residues in the CDR3. CDR3 sequence reads: CASSGRLAGVTDTQYF. In DNA form, the CDR3 reads TGTGCCAGCAGTGGAAGACTAGCGGGGGTCACAGATACGCAGTATTTT.

The chain joins TRBV10-3 to TRBJ1-5, with a weak D call TRBD1 (6 bases). The V end lost 4 bases, the J end lost 5 bases, and 12 bases lay between the germline ends. The CDR3 loop spans 14 amino acids. Germline loops: CDR1 ENHRY, CDR2 SYGVKD. The CDR3 sequence: CAISADSSYQPQHF. In DNA, the CDR3 is TGTGCCATCAGTGCGGACAGCTCCTATCAGCCCCAGCATTTT.

Only one count was recorded for this clone. In nucleotides, the CDR3 is TGCAGCGTGGGGGACTTAAATGAAAAACTGTTTTTT. Its translation: CSVGDLNEKLFF. The chain is built from TRBV29-1 and TRBJ1-4; perhaps TRBD1 as D (5 bases). Germline V gives CDR1 SQVTM, CDR2 ANQGSEA. V lost 6 bases to trimming and J lost 5 bases, with 10 bases between them. The CDR3 consists of 12 residues.